Listed below are T cell receptor beta chains from one sample, sequenced in a study of blood T cell repertoires in COVID-19. The method was immunoSEQ multiplex PCR; TCRdb's version includes in-frame clones alone and lacks a portion of them. The data contain 150,000 or so clones, almost 85% of them singletons. The sequenced sample consisted of peripheral blood. The receptors stem from a human donor with acute or convalescent COVID-19. The donor label of this sample is uncertain. Each CDR3 is given with its conserved first and last residue. Fields, in order: J gene, D gene, V gene, clone size, CDR3 protein, CDR3 DNA. The D gene is left open where the match is weak. The size of a clone is reported for some rows only, either as once, few or many, or as a class for expanded clones.

j_gene: TRBJ1-6; d_gene: -; v_gene: TRBV12-3/TRBV12-4; abundance: -; CDR3aa: CASTLNSPLHF; CDR3nt: TGTGCCAGCACCCTTAATTCACCCCTCCACTTT
j_gene: TRBJ1-4; d_gene: TRBD1; v_gene: TRBV5-1; abundance: -; CDR3aa: CASSFGQGVSNEKLFF; CDR3nt: TGCGCCAGCAGCTTTGGACAGGGGGTGTCTAATGAAAAACTGTTTTTT
j_gene: TRBJ2-3; d_gene: TRBD2; v_gene: TRBV4-2; abundance: -; CDR3aa: CASSPSLPSGGATDTQYF; CDR3nt: TGTGCCAGCAGCCCCTCCCTTCCTAGCGGGGGGGCTACAGATACGCAGTATTTT
j_gene: TRBJ1-1; d_gene: -; v_gene: TRBV12-3/TRBV12-4; abundance: -; CDR3aa: CASSFRERGEAFF; CDR3nt: TGTGCCAGCAGTTTCAGGGAAAGGGGCGAAGCTTTCTTT
j_gene: TRBJ1-3; d_gene: -; v_gene: TRBV7-3; abundance: -; CDR3aa: CASSLDVGGNTIYF; CDR3nt: TGTGCCAGCAGCCTAGATGTTGGCGGAAACACCATATATTTT
j_gene: TRBJ1-2; d_gene: TRBD1; v_gene: TRBV4-1; abundance: -; CDR3aa: CASSQGDRESRGYTF; CDR3nt: TGCGCCAGCAGCCAAGGAGACAGGGAATCTAGAGGCTACACCTTC
j_gene: TRBJ1-4; d_gene: -; v_gene: TRBV19; abundance: -; CDR3aa: CASSKGDTQVGEKLFF; CDR3nt: TGTGCCAGTAGTAAGGGGGACACGCAGGTGGGCGAAAAACTGTTTTTT
j_gene: TRBJ1-2; d_gene: -; v_gene: TRBV7-9; abundance: -; CDR3aa: CASSLDRLINYGYTF; CDR3nt: TGTGCCAGCAGCTTAGACCGACTGATTAACTATGGCTACACCTTC
j_gene: TRBJ1-1; d_gene: -; v_gene: TRBV30; abundance: -; CDR3aa: CAWRGKGHNMNTEAFF; CDR3nt: TGTGCCTGGAGAGGTAAGGGGCACAACATGAACACTGAAGCTTTCTTT
j_gene: TRBJ1-2; d_gene: TRBD1; v_gene: TRBV10-3; abundance: -; CDR3aa: CAITRDSNYGYTF; CDR3nt: TGTGCCATCACCCGGGACAGTAACTATGGCTACACCTTC
j_gene: TRBJ1-5; d_gene: TRBD1; v_gene: TRBV7-9; abundance: -; CDR3aa: CASSLGDSAYQPQHF; CDR3nt: TGTGCCAGCAGCTTGGGGGACAGTGCCTATCAGCCCCAGCATTTT
j_gene: TRBJ1-1; d_gene: -; v_gene: TRBV5-6; abundance: few; CDR3aa: CASSLYSARSEAFF; CDR3nt: TGTGCCAGCAGCTTGTACTCCGCCCGCTCTGAAGCTTTCTTT
j_gene: TRBJ2-6; d_gene: -; v_gene: TRBV19; abundance: -; CDR3aa: CASSIVSGGGGANVLTF; CDR3nt: TGTGCCAGTAGTATAGTGTCGGGGGGCGGCGGGGCCAACGTCCTGACTTTC
j_gene: TRBJ1-2; d_gene: -; v_gene: TRBV5-6; abundance: few; CDR3aa: CASSLGGTHADYGYTF; CDR3nt: TGTGCCAGCAGCTTGGGGGGGACACATGCGGACTATGGCTACACCTTC
j_gene: TRBJ1-3; d_gene: -; v_gene: TRBV15; abundance: -; CDR3aa: CATSRDGRAGGNTIYF; CDR3nt: TGTGCCACCAGCAGGGATGGCAGGGCGGGGGGAAACACCATATATTTT
j_gene: TRBJ1-1; d_gene: TRBD1; v_gene: TRBV9; abundance: -; CDR3aa: CASSLGQGLGNTEAFF; CDR3nt: TGTGCCAGCAGCTTAGGACAGGGGCTAGGGAACACTGAAGCTTTCTTT
j_gene: TRBJ2-5; d_gene: -; v_gene: TRBV7-9; abundance: -; CDR3aa: CASSSPGDQETQYF; CDR3nt: TGTGCCAGCAGCTCTCCAGGGGATCAAGAGACCCAGTACTTC
j_gene: TRBJ1-5; d_gene: -; v_gene: TRBV7-6; abundance: -; CDR3aa: CASSPRAGPNQPQHF; CDR3nt: TGTGCCAGCAGCCCCCGGGCAGGGCCGAATCAGCCCCAGCATTTT
j_gene: TRBJ2-1; d_gene: -; v_gene: TRBV6-5; abundance: -; CDR3aa: CASRDGGINEQFF; CDR3nt: TGTGCCAGCAGGGATGGAGGGATCAATGAGCAGTTCTTC
j_gene: TRBJ1-2; d_gene: -; v_gene: TRBV6-2/TRBV6-3; abundance: -; CDR3aa: CASSAGQNYGYTF; CDR3nt: TGTGCCAGCAGTGCTGGACAGAACTATGGCTACACCTTC
j_gene: TRBJ2-5; d_gene: -; v_gene: TRBV7-9; abundance: once; CDR3aa: CASSPRGPETQYF; CDR3nt: TGTGCCAGCAGCCCCAGGGGTCCGGAGACCCAGTACTTC
j_gene: TRBJ1-6; d_gene: -; v_gene: TRBV30; abundance: -; CDR3aa: CAWSTGLGNSPLHF; CDR3nt: TGTGCCTGGAGTACAGGGCTTGGGAATTCACCCCTCCACTTT
j_gene: TRBJ1-5; d_gene: -; v_gene: TRBV10-3; abundance: -; CDR3aa: CAISPFDRLQINQPQHF; CDR3nt: TGTGCCATCAGTCCTTTTGACAGGCTCCAAATCAATCAGCCCCAGCATTTT
j_gene: TRBJ1-5; d_gene: -; v_gene: TRBV30; abundance: few; CDR3aa: CAWSPGGRQPQHF; CDR3nt: TGTGCCTGGAGCCCCGGAGGGAGGCAGCCCCAGCATTTT
j_gene: TRBJ2-2; d_gene: -; v_gene: TRBV27; abundance: -; CDR3aa: CASSLGLPKRDTGELFF; CDR3nt: TGTGCCAGCAGTTTAGGCCTTCCCAAGAGGGACACCGGGGAGCTGTTTTTT
j_gene: TRBJ1-4; d_gene: -; v_gene: TRBV2; abundance: -; CDR3aa: CASSAGMANEKLFF; CDR3nt: TGTGCCAGCAGTGCGGGGATGGCTAATGAAAAACTGTTTTTT
j_gene: TRBJ2-5; d_gene: TRBD1; v_gene: TRBV20-1; abundance: few; CDR3aa: CSASLQGAQTQYF; CDR3nt: TGCAGTGCTAGTTTGCAGGGGGCGCAGACCCAGTACTTC
j_gene: TRBJ1-2; d_gene: -; v_gene: TRBV6-6; abundance: -; CDR3aa: CASRSTAHNYGYTF; CDR3nt: TGTGCCAGCAGGTCGACAGCTCATAACTATGGCTACACCTTC
j_gene: TRBJ2-7; d_gene: -; v_gene: TRBV7-2; abundance: -; CDR3aa: CASSLGDSPYEQYF; CDR3nt: TGTGCCAGCAGCTTAGGGGACTCCCCCTACGAGCAGTACTTC
j_gene: TRBJ1-4; d_gene: TRBD1; v_gene: TRBV5-1; abundance: once; CDR3aa: CASSLEQGTTNEKLFF; CDR3nt: TGCGCCAGCAGCTTGGAACAGGGGACAACTAATGAAAAACTGTTTTTT
j_gene: TRBJ1-2; d_gene: -; v_gene: TRBV12-3/TRBV12-4; abundance: -; CDR3aa: CASSLEGLYGYTF; CDR3nt: TGTGCCAGCAGTTTGGAGGGGCTCTATGGCTACACCTTC
j_gene: TRBJ2-1; d_gene: TRBD1; v_gene: TRBV15; abundance: -; CDR3aa: CATSIGGPYNEQFF; CDR3nt: TGTGCCACCAGCATAGGGGGCCCCTACAATGAGCAGTTCTTC
j_gene: TRBJ2-7; d_gene: -; v_gene: TRBV2; abundance: -; CDR3aa: CASSPLRTGRREQYF; CDR3nt: TGTGCCAGCAGCCCCCTCCGGACGGGTAGGAGGGAGCAGTACTTC
j_gene: TRBJ2-1; d_gene: TRBD2; v_gene: TRBV27; abundance: -; CDR3aa: CASSARLAGASYNEQFF; CDR3nt: TGTGCCAGCAGTGCGAGACTAGCGGGGGCCTCCTACAATGAGCAGTTCTTC
j_gene: TRBJ2-7; d_gene: -; v_gene: TRBV7-9; abundance: -; CDR3aa: CASSSDARSSYEQYF; CDR3nt: TGTGCCAGCAGCTCAGACGCAAGGAGCTCCTACGAGCAGTACTTC
j_gene: TRBJ2-7; d_gene: TRBD1; v_gene: TRBV7-2; abundance: few; CDR3aa: CASSRSTGFSYEQYF; CDR3nt: TGTGCCAGCAGCAGATCGACAGGGTTCTCCTACGAGCAGTACTTC
j_gene: TRBJ1-1; d_gene: -; v_gene: TRBV27; abundance: -; CDR3aa: CASSFGTSTEAFF; CDR3nt: TGTGCCAGCAGTTTCGGGACTAGCACTGAAGCTTTCTTT
j_gene: TRBJ2-2; d_gene: -; v_gene: TRBV9; abundance: few; CDR3aa: CASSVEAGAEIGELFF; CDR3nt: TGTGCCAGCAGCGTAGAGGCGGGGGCAGAGATCGGGGAGCTGTTTTTT
j_gene: TRBJ2-3; d_gene: TRBD1; v_gene: TRBV5-6; abundance: -; CDR3aa: CASSLSRDRFTDTQYF; CDR3nt: TGTGCCAGCAGCTTGTCCCGGGACAGGTTCACAGATACGCAGTATTTT
j_gene: TRBJ1-6; d_gene: -; v_gene: TRBV5-8; abundance: -; CDR3aa: CASSRQKAPLHF; CDR3nt: TGTGCCAGCAGCCGACAAAAGGCACCCCTCCACTTT
j_gene: TRBJ1-4; d_gene: TRBD1; v_gene: TRBV9; abundance: once; CDR3aa: CASSGRPGQGAVEKLFF; CDR3nt: TGTGCCAGCAGCGGCCGACCCGGACAGGGGGCGGTAGAAAAACTGTTTTTT
j_gene: TRBJ2-7; d_gene: TRBD1; v_gene: TRBV19; abundance: -; CDR3aa: CASSYTGTGGEYEQYF; CDR3nt: TGTGCCAGTAGTTACACCGGGACAGGGGGTGAATACGAGCAGTACTTC
j_gene: TRBJ2-7; d_gene: TRBD2; v_gene: TRBV5-1; abundance: once; CDR3aa: CASSLRSGGHEQYF; CDR3nt: TGCGCCAGCAGCTTGAGAAGCGGGGGGCACGAGCAGTACTTC
j_gene: TRBJ1-2; d_gene: -; v_gene: TRBV19; abundance: -; CDR3aa: CASSIGRQVFYGYTF; CDR3nt: TGTGCCAGTAGTATAGGCCGGCAGGTGTTCTATGGCTACACCTTC
j_gene: TRBJ1-1; d_gene: -; v_gene: TRBV3-1/TRBV3-2; abundance: -; CDR3aa: CASRSRTEAFF; CDR3nt: TGTGCCAGCAGGTCCCGCACTGAAGCTTTCTTT